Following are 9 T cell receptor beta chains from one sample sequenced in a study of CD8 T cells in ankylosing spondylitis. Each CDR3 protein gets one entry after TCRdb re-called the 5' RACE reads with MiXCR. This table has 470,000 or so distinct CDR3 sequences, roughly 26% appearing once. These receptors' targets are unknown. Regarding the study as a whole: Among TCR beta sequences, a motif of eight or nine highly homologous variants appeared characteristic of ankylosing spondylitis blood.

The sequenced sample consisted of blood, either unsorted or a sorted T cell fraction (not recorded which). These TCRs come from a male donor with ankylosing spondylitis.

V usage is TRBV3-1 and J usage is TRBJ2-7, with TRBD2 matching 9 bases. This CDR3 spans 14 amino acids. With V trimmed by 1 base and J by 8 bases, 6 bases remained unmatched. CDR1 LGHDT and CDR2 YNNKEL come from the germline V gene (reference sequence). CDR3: CASSQGLAGGKQYV. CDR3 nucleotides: TGTGCCAGCAGCCAAGGGTTGGCGGGAGGGAAGCAGTACGTC.

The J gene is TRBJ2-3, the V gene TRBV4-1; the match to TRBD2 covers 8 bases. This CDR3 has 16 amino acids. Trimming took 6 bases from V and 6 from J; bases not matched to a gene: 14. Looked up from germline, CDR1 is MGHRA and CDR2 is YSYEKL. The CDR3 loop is CASSQGTSPSGDTQYF. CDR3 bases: TGCGCCAGCAGTCAGGGGACTAGTCCCTCCGGGGATACGCAGTATTTT.

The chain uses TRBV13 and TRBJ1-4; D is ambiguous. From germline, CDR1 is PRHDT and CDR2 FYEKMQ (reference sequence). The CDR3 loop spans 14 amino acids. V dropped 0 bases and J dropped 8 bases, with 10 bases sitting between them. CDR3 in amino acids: CASSLGGMSEKLFF. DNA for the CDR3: TGTGCCAGCAGCTTAGGGGGGATGAGCGAAAAACTGTTTTTT.

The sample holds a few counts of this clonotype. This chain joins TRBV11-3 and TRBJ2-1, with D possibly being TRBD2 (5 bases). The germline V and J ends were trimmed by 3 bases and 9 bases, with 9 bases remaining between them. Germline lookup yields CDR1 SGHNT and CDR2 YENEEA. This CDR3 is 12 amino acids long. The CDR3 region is CASSLGEGEQFF. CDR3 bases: TGTGCCAGCAGCTTGGGTGAGGGTGAGCAGTTCTTC.

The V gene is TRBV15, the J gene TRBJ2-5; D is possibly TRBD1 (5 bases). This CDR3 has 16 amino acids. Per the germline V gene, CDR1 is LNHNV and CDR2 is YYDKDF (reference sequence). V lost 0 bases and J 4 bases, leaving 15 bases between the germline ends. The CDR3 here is CATSRDVGIGVETQYF. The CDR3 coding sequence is TGTGCCACCAGCAGAGATGTCGGTATAGGGGTAGAGACCCAGTACTTC.

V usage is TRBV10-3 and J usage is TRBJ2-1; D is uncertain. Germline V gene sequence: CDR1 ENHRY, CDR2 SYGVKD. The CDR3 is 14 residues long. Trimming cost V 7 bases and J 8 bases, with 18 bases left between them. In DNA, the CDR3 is TGTGCCATCACCTCGGGTAAGGATGGTTATGAGCAGTTCTTC. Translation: CAITSGKDGYEQFF.

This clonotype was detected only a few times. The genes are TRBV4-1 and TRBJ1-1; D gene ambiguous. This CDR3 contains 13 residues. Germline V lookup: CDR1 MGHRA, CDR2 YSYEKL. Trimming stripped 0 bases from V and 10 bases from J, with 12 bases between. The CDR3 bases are TGCGCCAGCAGCCAAGATGCAGAAGTCGCAGCTTTCTTT. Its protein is CASSQDAEVAAFF.

The CDR3 sequence is CASSPGLAGGKNIQYF. The CDR3 DNA reads TGTGCCAGCAGCCCGGGACTAGCGGGAGGAAAAAACATTCAGTACTTC. J is TRBJ2-4 and V is TRBV12-3 or TRBV12-4; TRBD2 aligns across 15 bases. The CDR3 is 16 amino acids. The ends lost 6 bases at V and 4 bases at J; junction bases unmatched: 4.

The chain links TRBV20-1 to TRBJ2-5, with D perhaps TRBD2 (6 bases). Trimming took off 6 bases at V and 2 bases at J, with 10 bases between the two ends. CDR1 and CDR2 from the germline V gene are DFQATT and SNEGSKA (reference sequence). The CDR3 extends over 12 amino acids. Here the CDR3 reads CSAAGRQETQYF. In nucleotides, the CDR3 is TGCAGTGCCGCGGGGCGTCAAGAGACCCAGTACTTC.